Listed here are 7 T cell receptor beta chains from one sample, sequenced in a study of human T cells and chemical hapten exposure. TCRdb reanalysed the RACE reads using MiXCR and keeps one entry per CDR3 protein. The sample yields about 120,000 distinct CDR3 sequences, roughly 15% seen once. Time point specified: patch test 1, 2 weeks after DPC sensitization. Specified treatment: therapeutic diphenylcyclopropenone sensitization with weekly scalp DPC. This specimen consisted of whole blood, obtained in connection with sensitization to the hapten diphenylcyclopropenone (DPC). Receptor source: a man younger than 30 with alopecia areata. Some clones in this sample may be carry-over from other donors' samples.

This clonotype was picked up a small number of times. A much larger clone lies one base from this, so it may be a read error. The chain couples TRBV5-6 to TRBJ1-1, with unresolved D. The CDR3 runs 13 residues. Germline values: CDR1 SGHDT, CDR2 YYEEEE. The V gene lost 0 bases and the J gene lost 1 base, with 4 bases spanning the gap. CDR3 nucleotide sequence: TGTGCCAGCAGCTTGGACACGAACACTGAAGCTTTCTTT. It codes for CASSLDTNTEAFF.

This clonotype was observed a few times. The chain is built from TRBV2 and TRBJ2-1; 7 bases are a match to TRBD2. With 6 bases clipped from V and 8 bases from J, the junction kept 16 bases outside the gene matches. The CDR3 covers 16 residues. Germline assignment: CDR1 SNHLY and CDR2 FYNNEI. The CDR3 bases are TGTGCCAGCAGAGAGATGCCGGGACTAAAGTACGATGAGCAGTTCTTC. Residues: CASREMPGLKYDEQFF. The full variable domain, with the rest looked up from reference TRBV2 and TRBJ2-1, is EPEVTQTPSHQVTQMGQEVILRCVPISNHLYFYWYRQILGQKVEFLVSFYNNEISEKSEIFDDQFSVERPDGSNFTLKIRSTKLEDSAMYFCASREMPGLKYDEQFFGPGTRLTVL.

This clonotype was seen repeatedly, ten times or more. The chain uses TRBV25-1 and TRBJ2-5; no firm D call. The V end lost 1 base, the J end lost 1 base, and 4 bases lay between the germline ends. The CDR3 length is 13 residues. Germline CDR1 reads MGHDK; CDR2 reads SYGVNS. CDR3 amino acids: CASSESAQETQYF. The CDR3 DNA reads TGTGCCAGCAGTGAATCGGCCCAAGAGACCCAGTACTTC. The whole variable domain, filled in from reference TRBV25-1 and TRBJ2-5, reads EADIYQTPRYLVIGTGKKITLECSQTMGHDKMYWYQQDPGMELHLIHYSYGVNSTEKGDLSSESTVSRIRTEHFPLTLESARPSHTSQYLCASSESAQETQYFGPGTRLLVL.

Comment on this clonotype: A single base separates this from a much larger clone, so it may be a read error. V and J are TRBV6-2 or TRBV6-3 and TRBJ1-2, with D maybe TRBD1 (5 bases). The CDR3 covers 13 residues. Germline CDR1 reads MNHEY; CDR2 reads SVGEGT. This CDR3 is CASSFQGNYGHTF. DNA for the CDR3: TGTGCCAGCAGCTTTCAGGGAAACTATGGCCACACCTTC.

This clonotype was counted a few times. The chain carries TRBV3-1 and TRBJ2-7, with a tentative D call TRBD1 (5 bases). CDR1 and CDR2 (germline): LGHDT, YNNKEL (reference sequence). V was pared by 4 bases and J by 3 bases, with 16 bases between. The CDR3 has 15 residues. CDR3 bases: TGTGCCAGCAGCCGAGACAGCTATGGAAACTACGAGCAGTACTTC. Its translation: CASSRDSYGNYEQYF.

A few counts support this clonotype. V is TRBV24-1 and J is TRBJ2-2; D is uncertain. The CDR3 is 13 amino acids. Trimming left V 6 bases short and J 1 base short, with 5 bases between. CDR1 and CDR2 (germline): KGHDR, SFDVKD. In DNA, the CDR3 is TGTGCCACCAGTTACAGGAACACCGGGGAGCTGTTTTTT. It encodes CATSYRNTGELFF.

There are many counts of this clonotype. The CDR3, as DNA: TGTGCCAGCTCTCTAGGACAGGGCGGGGTGAACACTGAAGCTTTCTTT. Its protein product is CASSLGQGGVNTEAFF. V and J are TRBV18 and TRBJ1-1; 8 nucleotides match TRBD1. This CDR3 is 16 amino acids long. CDR1 and CDR2 from the germline V gene are KGHSH and LQKENI. V trimming: 6 bases; J trimming: 0 bases; junction bases outside the gene matches: 9.